This paragraph reports one TCR beta chain. The sample belongs to a study of OX40 agonist ivuxolimab in advanced cancers. J gave up 5 bases and V 4 bases, and 2 bases lay outside the gene matches. The CDR3 sequence is 13 residues long. The germline gives CDR1 KGHSH, CDR2 LQKENI. Generated by immunoSEQ multiplex PCR, the TCRdb table keeps only in-frame clones and is missing some. The data contain approximately 67,000 clones, around 83% of them seen just once; the ten biggest clones take up 2% to 2.5%. The sequenced sample was CD4+ or CD8+ T cells sorted from blood, obtained in a trial of the OX40 agonist ivuxolimab. The rearrangement links TRBV18 to TRBJ2-7; 10 bases map to TRBD1. The source of this sequence is an adult with an advanced solid tumor such as melanoma, head and neck, liver or kidney cancer. For the CDR3, the DNA is TGTGCCAGCTCACGACAGGGGGCCAACGAGCAGTACTTC. Residues: CASSRQGANEQYF. Together with reference TRBV18 and TRBJ2-7, the CDR3 gives the full variable domain: NAGVMQNPRHLVRRRGQEARLRCSPMKGHSHVYWYRQLPEEGLKFMVYLQKENIIDESGMPKERFSAEFPKEGPSILRIQQVVRGDSAAYFCASSRQGANEQYFGPGTRLTVT.